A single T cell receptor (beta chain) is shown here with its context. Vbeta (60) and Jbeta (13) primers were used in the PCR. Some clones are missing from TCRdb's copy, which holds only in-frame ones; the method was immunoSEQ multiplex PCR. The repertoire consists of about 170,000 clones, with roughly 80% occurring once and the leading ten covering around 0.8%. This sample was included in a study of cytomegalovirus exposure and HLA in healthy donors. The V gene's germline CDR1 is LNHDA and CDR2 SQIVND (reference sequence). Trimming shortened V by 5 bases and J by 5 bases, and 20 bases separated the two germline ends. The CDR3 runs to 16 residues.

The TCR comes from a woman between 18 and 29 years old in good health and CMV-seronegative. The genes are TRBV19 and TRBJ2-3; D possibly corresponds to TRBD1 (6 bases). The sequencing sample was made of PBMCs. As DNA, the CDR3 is TGTGCCAGTAGTGATTACAGGGTTGGGGCCCGAGATACGCAGTATTTT. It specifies CASSDYRVGARDTQYF.